This T cell receptor beta chain was sequenced during a study of CD8 T cells in ankylosing spondylitis. Trimming pared 7 bases from V and 5 bases from J, leaving 12 bases between. The CDR3 totals 12 residues. Germline-derived CDR1 and CDR2 are SQVTM and ANQGSEA. TCRdb re-derived calls from the 5' RACE reads in MiXCR, one entry per CDR3 protein. The table lists approximately 110,000 distinct CDR3 sequences, less than 25% of them singletons. The study's findings and limits: Seemingly distinctive of ankylosing spondylitis blood was a TCR beta motif formed by eight highly homologous variants. The authors found the disease-linked clones to be CD8+ and relatively rare in peripheral blood.

This clonotype is deemed medium-sized. Its antigen is as yet unknown. The chain links TRBV29-1 to TRBJ2-1; D unclear. The source of this sequence is a male donor with ankylosing spondylitis. Sequenced input: synovial fluid, either unsorted or a sorted T cell fraction (not recorded which). The DNA for the CDR3 is TGCAGCGCTCACCGGCCGAACAATGAGCAGTTCTTC. Its protein is CSAHRPNNEQFF.